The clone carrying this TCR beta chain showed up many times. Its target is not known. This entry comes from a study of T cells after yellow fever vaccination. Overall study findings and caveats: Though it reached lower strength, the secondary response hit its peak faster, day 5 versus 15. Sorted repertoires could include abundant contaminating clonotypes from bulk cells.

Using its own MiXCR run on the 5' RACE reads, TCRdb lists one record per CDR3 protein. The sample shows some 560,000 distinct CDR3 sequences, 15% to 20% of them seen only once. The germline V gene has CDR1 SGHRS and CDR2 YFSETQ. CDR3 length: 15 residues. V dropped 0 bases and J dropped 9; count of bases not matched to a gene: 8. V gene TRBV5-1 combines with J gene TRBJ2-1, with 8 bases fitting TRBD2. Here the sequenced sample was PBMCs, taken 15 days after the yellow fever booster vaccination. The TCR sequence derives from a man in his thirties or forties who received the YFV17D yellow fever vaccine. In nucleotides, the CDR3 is TGCGCCAGCAGCTTGGACAGCGGGAGAGCGGGTGAGCAGTTCTTC. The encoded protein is CASSLDSGRAGEQFF.